These T cell receptor beta chains were read from a single sample in a study of CD8 T cells in Susac syndrome. TCRdb analysed the immunoSEQ multiplex PCR reads with MiXCR anew, one entry per CDR3 protein. The repertoire holds 150,000 to 200,000 distinct CDR3 sequences, with around 90% as singletons. The sequencing input was CD4+ T cells from PBMCs. The receptor set was obtained from a human donor in good health. The CDR3 runs from the conserved cysteine through the conserved F or W. D genes are given only for firm matches. Size values are once, few and many counts, or a class for expanded clones, and some rows have none.

D,V,J,size,CDR3,DNA
.,TRBV7-9,TRBJ2-1,.,CAVQGYNEQFF,TGTGCCGTCCAGGGTTACAATGAGCAGTTCTTC
TRBD1,TRBV20-1,TRBJ2-7,.,CSATLTGSYEQYF,TGCAGTGCGACCCTGACAGGGTCCTACGAGCAGTACTTC
.,TRBV6-1,TRBJ2-2,once,CAATSLIFSNTGELFF,TGTGCCGCTACTAGCCTAATATTTTCGAACACCGGGGAGCTGTTTTTT
.,TRBV7-9,TRBJ1-5,.,CASSPEGDQPQHF,TGTGCCAGCAGCCCCGAAGGGGATCAGCCCCAGCATTTT
.,TRBV12-3/TRBV12-4,TRBJ2-1,.,CASSATRGGYNEQFF,TGTGCCAGCAGCGCGACTAGGGGGGGCTACAATGAGCAGTTCTTC
.,TRBV4-3,TRBJ1-6,.,CASSAQGGVRSPLHF,TGCGCCAGCAGCGCCCAAGGGGGTGTAAGGTCACCCCTCCACTTT
.,TRBV19,TRBJ2-7,.,CASSMESRENYEQYF,TGTGCCAGTAGTATGGAGTCCAGGGAAAACTACGAGCAGTACTTC
.,TRBV6-5,TRBJ1-2,.,CASRRQTQDYGYTF,TGTGCCAGCAGGCGCCAGACCCAAGACTATGGCTACACCTTC
.,TRBV30,TRBJ2-3,.,CAWKVRGTLGPWDTQYF,TGTGCCTGGAAAGTTCGCGGGACGTTGGGGCCCTGGGATACGCAGTATTTT
TRBD1,TRBV20-1,TRBJ1-6,.,CSAGRSDRVNSPLHF,TGCAGTGCCGGAAGGTCTGACAGGGTAAATTCACCCCTCCACTTT
TRBD1,TRBV7-2,TRBJ2-7,.,CASSSRGQGRTYEQYF,TGTGCCAGCAGCTCCCGAGGACAGGGGAGAACCTACGAGCAGTACTTC
TRBD1,TRBV10-3,TRBJ2-2,.,CATRGRGLNTGELFF,TGTGCCACCCGGGGCAGGGGGTTAAACACCGGGGAGCTGTTTTTT
.,TRBV7-9,TRBJ1-2,.,CASSLLHGYTF,TGTGCCAGCAGCTTGCTCCATGGCTACACCTTC
.,TRBV14,TRBJ2-1,.,CASSQGVSMLQFF,TGTGCCAGCAGCCAAGGAGTGTCAATGTTGCAGTTCTTC
TRBD2,TRBV29-1,TRBJ2-1,.,CSAAGTSGKVAYNEQFF,TGCAGCGCAGCCGGGACTAGCGGGAAGGTAGCCTACAATGAGCAGTTCTTC
TRBD1,TRBV5-1,TRBJ1-1,.,CASSSGTGNTEAFF,TGCGCCAGCAGCTCCGGGACAGGGAACACTGAAGCTTTCTTT
TRBD1,TRBV5-1,TRBJ1-1,.,CASSLAGTGATEAFF,TGCGCCAGCAGCTTGGCCGGGACAGGGGCGACTGAAGCTTTCTTT
.,TRBV6-2/TRBV6-3,TRBJ2-2,many,CASSYSEVGELFF,TGTGCCAGCAGTTACTCGGAGGTCGGGGAGCTGTTTTTT
.,TRBV29-1,TRBJ1-2,.,CSAIDGANYGYTF,TGCAGCGCCATCGACGGAGCTAACTATGGCTACACCTTC
.,TRBV4-3,TRBJ1-1,.,CASSPWQSGKVWTEAFF,TGCGCCAGCAGCCCCTGGCAGTCGGGTAAGGTGTGGACTGAAGCTTTCTTT
TRBD1,TRBV5-4,TRBJ1-1,few,CASSSQGYTEAFF,TGTGCCAGCAGCTCACAGGGGTACACTGAAGCTTTCTTT
.,TRBV25-1,TRBJ2-7,.,CASSDRRSYEQYF,TGTGCCAGCAGTGACCGCAGATCCTACGAGCAGTACTTC
.,TRBV6-1,TRBJ2-1,.,CASSPPQEGVYNEQFF,TGTGCCAGCAGCCCCCCCCAGGAGGGCGTATACAATGAGCAGTTCTTC
.,TRBV7-9,TRBJ2-2,.,CASNLRQDITGELFF,TGTGCCAGCAACTTAAGACAGGATATCACCGGGGAGCTGTTTTTT
TRBD1,TRBV9,TRBJ2-2,.,CASSVGQGAVGELFF,TGTGCCAGCAGCGTAGGGCAGGGGGCGGTCGGGGAGCTGTTTTTT
.,TRBV20-1,TRBJ1-5,.,CSAEDSRRAQPQHF,TGCAGTGCAGAAGACAGCCGAAGGGCTCAGCCCCAGCATTTT
TRBD1,TRBV23-1,TRBJ1-4,.,CASSQKGQDNEKLFF,TGCGCCAGCAGTCAGAAGGGACAGGATAATGAAAAACTGTTTTTT
.,TRBV20-1,TRBJ2-2,.,CSARGRRGGELFF,TGCAGTGCTAGGGGAAGAAGGGGCGGGGAGCTGTTTTTT
.,TRBV7-9,TRBJ1-1,.,CASSFEGQNTEAFF,TGTGCCAGCAGCTTCGAGGGACAGAACACTGAAGCTTTCTTT
TRBD2,TRBV18,TRBJ2-3,few,CASSPVAGSTDTQYF,TGTGCCAGCTCACCTGTAGCGGGGAGCACAGATACGCAGTATTTT
.,TRBV6-2/TRBV6-3,TRBJ2-7,once,CASSYGVQNSYEQYF,TGTGCCAGCAGTTACGGGGTACAGAACTCCTACGAGCAGTACTTC
.,TRBV29-1,TRBJ1-3,.,CSVDGRGNTIYF,TGCAGCGTTGACGGTCGAGGAAACACCATATATTTT
.,TRBV23-1,TRBJ1-1,.,CASIPACKTEAFF,TGCGCCAGCATTCCCGCGTGTAAGACTGAAGCTTTCTTT
.,TRBV7-9,TRBJ2-5,few,CASSLGGYQETQYF,TGTGCCAGCAGCTTAGGCGGGTACCAAGAGACCCAGTACTTC
.,TRBV20-1,TRBJ2-1,.,CSASLPGSSYNEQFF,TGCAGTGCTAGCCTCCCAGGGAGCTCCTACAATGAGCAGTTCTTC
.,TRBV3-1,TRBJ1-5,.,CASSQDAGGNQPQHF,TGTGCCAGCAGCCAAGATGCGGGGGGGAATCAGCCCCAGCATTTT
TRBD1,TRBV20-1,TRBJ1-6,.,CSARDSAQTGQYNSPLHF,TGCAGTGCTAGAGATTCAGCACAGACGGGACAGTATAATTCACCCCTCCACTTT
.,TRBV5-1,TRBJ2-1,once,CASSLDPRENEQFF,TGCGCCAGCAGCTTGGACCCCAGGGAAAATGAGCAGTTCTTC
.,TRBV6-6,TRBJ1-1,.,CASQTGGTEAFF,TGTGCCAGTCAAACCGGAGGAACTGAAGCTTTCTTT
.,TRBV2,TRBJ2-1,.,CASSRTGTPYNEQFF,TGTGCCAGCAGCCGGACCGGGACCCCCTACAATGAGCAGTTCTTC
TRBD1,TRBV2,TRBJ1-1,.,CASSPLAGGLGTEAFF,TGTGCCAGCAGCCCCCTAGCAGGGGGCTTGGGCACTGAAGCTTTCTTT
.,TRBV25-1,TRBJ2-3,.,CASSDPTRGPTDTQYF,TGTGCCAGCAGTGACCCCACACGGGGCCCCACAGATACGCAGTATTTT
TRBD2,TRBV27,TRBJ2-4,.,CASKSGGRAKNIQYF,TGTGCCAGCAAAAGCGGCGGGAGGGCCAAAAACATTCAGTACTTC
TRBD1,TRBV5-6,TRBJ2-2,.,CASSLGAGGPERTGELFF,TGTGCCAGCAGCTTGGGGGCAGGGGGCCCCGAACGCACCGGGGAGCTGTTTTTT
.,TRBV4-3,TRBJ1-4,.,CASSPLIKGGFNEKLFF,TGCGCCAGCAGCCCCTTAATCAAAGGCGGGTTTAATGAAAAACTGTTTTTT
TRBD2,TRBV29-1,TRBJ2-1,.,CSVPLTSGRVNEQFF,TGCAGCGTACCACTAACTAGCGGGAGGGTCAATGAGCAGTTCTTC
.,TRBV28,TRBJ2-7,.,CASSFYNEQYF,TGTGCCAGCAGTTTTTACAACGAGCAGTACTTC
TRBD2,TRBV30,TRBJ2-1,.,CAWSVLAGGNEQFF,TGTGCCTGGAGTGTACTAGCGGGGGGGAATGAGCAGTTCTTC